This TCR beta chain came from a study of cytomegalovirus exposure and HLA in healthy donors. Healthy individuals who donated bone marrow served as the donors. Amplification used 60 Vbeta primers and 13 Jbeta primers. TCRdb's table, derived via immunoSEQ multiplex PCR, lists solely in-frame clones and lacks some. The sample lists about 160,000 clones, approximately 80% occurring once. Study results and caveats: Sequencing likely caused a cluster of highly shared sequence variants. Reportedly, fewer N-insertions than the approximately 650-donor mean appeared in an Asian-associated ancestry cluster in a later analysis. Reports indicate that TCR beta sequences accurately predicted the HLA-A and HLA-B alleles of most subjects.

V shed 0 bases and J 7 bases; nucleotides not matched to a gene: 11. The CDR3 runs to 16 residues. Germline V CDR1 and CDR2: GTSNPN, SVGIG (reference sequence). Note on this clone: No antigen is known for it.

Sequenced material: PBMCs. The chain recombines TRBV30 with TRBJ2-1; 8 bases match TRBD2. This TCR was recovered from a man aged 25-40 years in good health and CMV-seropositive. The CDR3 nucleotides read TGTGCCTGGAGTGTGGCGGGGGGTACTCCGTGGAATGAGCAGTTCTTC. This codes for CAWSVAGGTPWNEQFF.